These T cell receptor beta chains were read from a single sample in a study of beta chain features in type 1 diabetes. Clones were sequenced by immunoSEQ multiplex PCR, and TCRdb holds only the in-frame ones, with some missing. The sample holds a few hundred thousand clones, approximately 24% seen once. Sequenced sample: naive CD4+ T cells from blood. The receptors shown here come from a woman aged 25 to 45 with type 1 diabetes. CDR3s include the opening cysteine and the closing phenylalanine or tryptophan. D genes are given only for firm matches. Clone size is not always given. Where it is, it says once, few, many or a class for expanded clones.

size: .
V: TRBV5-1
J: TRBJ2-1
D: TRBD2
CDR3: CASRRLAGDFNEQFF
DNA: TGCGCCAGCAGGCGGCTAGCGGGAGATTTCAATGAGCAGTTCTTC

size: .
V: TRBV9
J: TRBJ2-3
D: TRBD2
CDR3: CASSHATSGSSDTQYF
DNA: TGTGCCAGCAGCCATGCGACTAGCGGGAGCTCAGATACGCAGTATTTT

size: .
V: TRBV4-1
J: TRBJ2-5
D: TRBD1
CDR3: CASSRVGTGVETQYF
DNA: TGCGCCAGCAGCCGTGTGGGTACAGGGGTGGAGACCCAGTACTTC

size: .
V: TRBV11-2
J: TRBJ2-3
D: .
CDR3: CASSLWGQGGDTQYF
DNA: TGTGCCAGCAGCTTATGGGGGCAGGGTGGAGATACGCAGTATTTT

size: few
V: TRBV29-1
J: TRBJ2-5
D: TRBD1
CDR3: CSVATGGGQETQYF
DNA: TGCAGCGTCGCTACAGGGGGTGGTCAGGAGACCCAGTACTTC

size: .
V: TRBV7-9
J: TRBJ2-2
D: .
CDR3: CASSFAAAYTGELFF
DNA: TGTGCCAGCAGCTTCGCGGCAGCCTACACCGGGGAGCTGTTTTTT

size: once
V: TRBV18
J: TRBJ2-2
D: .
CDR3: CASSPRDGTGELFF
DNA: TGTGCCAGCTCACCACGTGACGGGACCGGGGAGCTGTTTTTT

size: .
V: TRBV5-1
J: TRBJ2-5
D: TRBD1
CDR3: CASSWEGRGHIETQYF
DNA: TGCGCCAGCAGCTGGGAAGGTAGGGGGCACATCGAGACCCAGTACTTC

size: .
V: TRBV11-2
J: TRBJ1-2
D: .
CDR3: CASSSPRGSGYTF
DNA: TGTGCCAGCAGCTCTCCTCGAGGGAGCGGCTACACCTTC

size: .
V: TRBV30
J: TRBJ1-1
D: .
CDR3: CALGDVNTEAFF
DNA: TGTGCCCTAGGAGACGTGAACACTGAAGCTTTCTTT

size: .
V: TRBV10-3
J: TRBJ2-5
D: .
CDR3: CAISETRVIQETQYF
DNA: TGTGCCATCAGTGAGACCAGGGTGATTCAAGAGACCCAGTACTTC

size: .
V: TRBV5-1
J: TRBJ2-3
D: TRBD2
CDR3: CASSPGTSGKLTDTQYF
DNA: TGCGCCAGCAGCCCCGGGACTAGCGGGAAGCTGACAGATACGCAGTATTTT

size: .
V: TRBV9
J: TRBJ2-7
D: .
CDR3: CASSVGLAYEQYF
DNA: TGTGCCAGCAGCGTTGGACTGGCCTACGAGCAGTACTTC

size: .
V: TRBV30
J: TRBJ2-3
D: .
CDR3: CAWSYLDTQYF
DNA: TGTGCCTGGAGTTATCTCGATACGCAGTATTTT

size: .
V: TRBV25-1
J: TRBJ1-2
D: .
CDR3: CASSELGDLNYGYTF
DNA: TGTGCCAGCAGTGAATTAGGGGATCTGAACTATGGCTACACCTTC

size: .
V: TRBV27
J: TRBJ2-1
D: .
CDR3: CASSLLGGPYNEQFF
DNA: TGTGCCAGCAGTTTATTAGGGGGTCCCTACAATGAGCAGTTCTTC

size: .
V: TRBV5-1
J: TRBJ2-1
D: TRBD2
CDR3: CASSSSSAGVYNEQFF
DNA: TGCGCCAGCAGTTCGTCGTCCGCGGGAGTTTACAATGAGCAGTTCTTC

size: few
V: TRBV7-3
J: TRBJ2-1
D: TRBD2
CDR3: CASSLSLAGANEQFF
DNA: TGTGCCAGCAGCTTAAGCCTAGCGGGGGCCAATGAGCAGTTCTTC

size: .
V: TRBV28
J: TRBJ2-3
D: .
CDR3: CASTRTDTQYF
DNA: TGTGCCAGCACCAGGACAGATACGCAGTATTTT

size: .
V: TRBV30
J: TRBJ1-5
D: .
CDR3: CAWSPGDDQPQHF
DNA: TGTGCCTGGAGCCCGGGGGACGATCAGCCCCAGCATTTT

size: few
V: TRBV7-2
J: TRBJ1-4
D: TRBD1
CDR3: CASSLRQGSGLGEKLFF
DNA: TGTGCCAGCAGCCTCAGACAGGGTTCGGGCCTAGGTGAAAAACTGTTTTTT